The T cell receptor (beta chain) described here comes from a study of blood T cell repertoires in COVID-19. Across the whole study: Italy, Spain and the United States were the sources of the convalescent and acute COVID-19 samples. From T cells, B-cell-depleted T cells, or PBMCs came the material, which was cDNA or gDNA.

CDR1 and CDR2 from the germline V gene are SGHTA and FQGNSA. The CDR3 length is 17 residues. V was pared by 3 bases and J by 7 bases, with 8 bases of the junction left unmatched. Authors' data handling: Amplifying reference gene primers gave estimates of nucleated cell counts. TCRdb keeps only in-frame clones here, not all; method: immunoSEQ multiplex PCR. V, J and clone size reflect that table, while D and trimming were determined from the DNA. The sample holds tens of thousands of clones, 70% to 90% seen once. This receptor was obtained from a man aged 55 to 70 with acute or convalescent COVID-19. V and J are TRBV7-2 and TRBJ2-3, with TRBD2 matching 15 bases. The sequencing input was peripheral blood. In DNA form, the CDR3 reads TGTGCCAGCAGCTTGTGGACTAGCGGGGGGGCCGGGAATACGCAGTATTTT. It specifies CASSLWTSGGAGNTQYF.